These T cell receptor beta chains were read from a single sample in a study of T cells expressing NK-cell markers. Following a re-call of the 5' RACE reads, TCRdb has one entry per CDR3 protein and lacks DNA. The clone table shows some 500,000 distinct CDR3 sequences, with the ten largest holding more than 1.4%. Source material: blood T cells: a sorted CD56 or NKG2C T cell subset, CD4+ or CD8+ T cells, or bulk PBMC T cells (not recorded which). Receptors were obtained from a woman aged 45-65 years in good health. CDR3s include the opening cysteine and the closing phenylalanine or tryptophan.

v_gene	j_gene	CDR3aa
TRBV11-2	TRBJ2-1	CASSLGERWNEQFF
TRBV29-1	TRBJ2-2	CSVDAGTGIPISTGELFF
TRBV24-1	TRBJ2-1	CATSDASGSPVNEQFF
TRBV7-9	TRBJ2-7	CASSFVWGGAEATYEQYF
TRBV24-1	TRBJ2-4	CATSDRRDRGNIQYF
TRBV10-3	TRBJ2-1	CAPPYSGRGNEQFF
TRBV7-9	TRBJ2-1	CASSFIAASSYNEQFF
TRBV4-1	TRBJ2-7	CASTRGESGVYEQYF
TRBV5-4	TRBJ2-3	CASSVGFAQYF
TRBV10-1	TRBJ2-1	CASNPGTRDNEQFF
TRBV5-5	TRBJ1-1	CASSKAQWGRTEAFF
TRBV5-1	TRBJ1-1	CASSLVTGLGNTEAFF
TRBV12-3/TRBV12-4	TRBJ2-6	CASSLWGQGSGANVLTF
TRBV6-5	TRBJ2-1	CATFPSPGLEQFF
TRBV6-1	TRBJ1-3	CASSVWQGSGNTIYF
TRBV7-2	TRBJ2-1	CASSAPGTEQFF
TRBV30	TRBJ2-2	CAWRGSGELFF
TRBV5-1	TRBJ2-1	CASSLRWGIYNEQFF
TRBV5-5	TRBJ2-2	CASSPRRGGPMAGELFF
TRBV29-1	TRBJ2-7	CSVTPDASYEQYF
TRBV16	TRBJ2-5	CASSQDGLAGHYQETQYF
TRBV15	TRBJ2-7	CATSASTGLISYEQYF
TRBV12-3/TRBV12-4	TRBJ1-2	CASSLGGQVETF
TRBV5-1	TRBJ2-2	CASSLEGLATGELFF
TRBV7-2	TRBJ2-1	CASSPDQKKFF
TRBV10-3	TRBJ2-4	CAISAGQGYSQYF
TRBV5-1	TRBJ2-7	CASSLKVPYEQYF
TRBV24-1	TRBJ2-3	CATSDLYSGSTDTQYF
TRBV5-1	TRBJ2-7	CASSHSLLSGRFYEQYF
TRBV4-1	TRBJ1-5	CASSQDSAGSNQPQHF
TRBV12-3/TRBV12-4	TRBJ2-2	CASMRGRVWSNTGELFF
TRBV6-1	TRBJ2-3	CASSEGGLPPMDTQYF
TRBV29-1	TRBJ2-7	CSVEKGFDEQYF
TRBV12-3/TRBV12-4	TRBJ2-1	CASSRLAGNYNEQFF
TRBV20-1	TRBJ2-5	CSARVPAKETQYF
TRBV11-3	TRBJ2-4	CASSLDRREFINIQYF
TRBV6-1	TRBJ1-2	CASKLSGTGIYGYTF
TRBV5-1	TRBJ1-2	CASSRDSLNYGYTF